The present TCR beta chain was sequenced within a study of cytomegalovirus exposure and HLA in healthy donors. Study results and limitations: The authors later found TCR association rates varying by HLA locus, with DRB1 most and HLA-C fewest.

V gave up 8 bases and J gave up 8 bases; unmatched junction bases: 9. Germline CDR1 SNHLY, CDR2 FYNNEI. This CDR3 has 16 amino acids. About this clone: Its specificity is not known.

Researchers ran the PCR with 60 Vbeta and 13 Jbeta primers. The assay was immunoSEQ multiplex PCR, and TCRdb's table has in-frame clones only and misses some. The sample has some 130,000 clones. The sequenced sample consisted of PBMCs. This receptor was taken from a woman aged 40-49 years in good health and CMV-seropositive. The J gene is TRBJ2-1, the V gene TRBV2, with TRBD2 matching 16 bases. CDR3 amino acids: CASSEPGLAGGDEQFF. CDR3 nucleotide sequence: TGTGCCAGCTCGGAGCCGGGACTAGCGGGAGGGGATGAGCAGTTCTTC.